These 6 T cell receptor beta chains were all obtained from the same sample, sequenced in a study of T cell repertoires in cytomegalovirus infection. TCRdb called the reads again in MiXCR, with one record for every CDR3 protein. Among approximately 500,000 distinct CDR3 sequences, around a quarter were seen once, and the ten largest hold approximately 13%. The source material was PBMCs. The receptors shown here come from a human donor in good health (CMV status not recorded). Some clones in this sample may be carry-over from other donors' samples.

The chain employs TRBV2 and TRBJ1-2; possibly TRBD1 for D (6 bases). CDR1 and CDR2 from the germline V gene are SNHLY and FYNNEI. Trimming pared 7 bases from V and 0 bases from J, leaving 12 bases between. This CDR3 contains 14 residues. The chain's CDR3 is CASILQGANYGYTF. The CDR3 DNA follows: TGTGCCAGCATTTTACAGGGAGCTAACTATGGCTACACCTTC. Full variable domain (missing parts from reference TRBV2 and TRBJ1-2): EPEVTQTPSHQVTQMGQEVILRCVPISNHLYFYWYRQILGQKVEFLVSFYNNEISEKSEIFDDQFSVERPDGSNFTLKIRSTKLEDSAMYFCASILQGANYGYTFGSGTRLTVV.

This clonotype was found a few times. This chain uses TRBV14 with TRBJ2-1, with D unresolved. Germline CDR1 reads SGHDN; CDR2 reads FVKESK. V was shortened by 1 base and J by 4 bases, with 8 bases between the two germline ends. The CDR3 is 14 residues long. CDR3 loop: CASSQVAIYNEQFF. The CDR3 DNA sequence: TGTGCCAGCAGCCAAGTGGCTATTTACAATGAGCAGTTCTTC. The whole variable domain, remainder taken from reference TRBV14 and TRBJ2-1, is EAGVTQFPSHSVIEKGQTVTLRCDPISGHDNLYWYRRVMGKEIKFLLHFVKESKQDESGMPNNRFLAERTGGTYSTLKVQPAELEDSGVYFCASSQVAIYNEQFFGPGTRLTVL.

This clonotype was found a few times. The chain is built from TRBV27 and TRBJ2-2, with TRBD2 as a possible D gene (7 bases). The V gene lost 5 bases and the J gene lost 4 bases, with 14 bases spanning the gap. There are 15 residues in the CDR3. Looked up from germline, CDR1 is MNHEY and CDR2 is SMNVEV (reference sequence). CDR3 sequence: CASSPLGGRTGELFF. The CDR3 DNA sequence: TGTGCCAGCAGTCCCCTGGGGGGGCGCACCGGGGAGCTGTTTTTT.

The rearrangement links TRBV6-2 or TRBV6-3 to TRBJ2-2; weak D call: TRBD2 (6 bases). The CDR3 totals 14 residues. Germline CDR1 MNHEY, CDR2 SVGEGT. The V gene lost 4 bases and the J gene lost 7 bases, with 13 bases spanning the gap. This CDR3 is CASSFAGKVGELFF. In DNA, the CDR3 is TGTGCCAGCAGTTTTGCGGGAAAGGTCGGGGAGCTGTTTTTT.

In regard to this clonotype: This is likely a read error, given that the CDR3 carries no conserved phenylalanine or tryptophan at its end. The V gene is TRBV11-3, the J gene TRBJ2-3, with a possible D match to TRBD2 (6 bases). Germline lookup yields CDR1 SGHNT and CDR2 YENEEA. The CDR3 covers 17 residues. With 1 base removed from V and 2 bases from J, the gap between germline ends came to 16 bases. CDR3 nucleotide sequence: TGTGCCAGCAGCTTAGGGATGGCGGGGCCTATCACAGATACGCAGTATATT. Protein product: CASSLGMAGPITDTQYI.

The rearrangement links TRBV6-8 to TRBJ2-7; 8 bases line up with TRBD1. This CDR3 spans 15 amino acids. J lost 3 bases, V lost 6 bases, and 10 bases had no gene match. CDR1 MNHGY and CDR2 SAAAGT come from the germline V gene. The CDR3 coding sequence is TGTGCCAGCAGCCCCGGGACAGGAAATAACTACGAGCAGTACTTC. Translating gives CASSPGTGNNYEQYF.